The T cell receptor (beta chain) under discussion was sequenced for a study of blood T cell repertoires in COVID-19 (dated by TCRdb to 2018 to 2021). For context, the study as a whole: The collaborator samples originated in the United States, Italy and Spain and spanned the acute and convalescent phases of COVID-19. The material from the prospective study consisted of cDNA or gDNA derived from T cells, B-cell-depleted T cells, or PBMCs. Subjects who had been exposed to COVID-19, were actively infected with it, or had recovered from it provided the deeply sampled blood TCRbeta repertoires that made up the dataset. The repertoires were released in a freely available public database meant as a resource for research on the immune response to SARS-CoV-2. Samples came from the ongoing ImmuneRACE study (first 160 participants) plus 1,254 subjects from 6 global collaborators. A de-identified subject ID, COVID-19 status, age in years and sex were almost always included in the sample metadata. HLA class I and class II types, where available, came from metadata supplied by the sample provider rather than from assay-based typing. The research as a whole found: How much clinical and demographic metadata was included differed by source and by participant, and the metadata was provided uncurated.

At one collaborating source in Seattle, patients were enrolled during active infection and were followed longitudinally through the course of disease. Each collaborating institution followed its own protocols to collect whole blood in K2EDTA tubes. For TCRbeta analysis, collaborators shipped samples as frozen whole blood, isolated PBMCs, or DNA extracted from either of those sample types. Notes on this clone: Its binding antigen is unknown. No base qualities exist here, and no much larger clone lies one base off it.

TCRbeta CDR3 regions were amplified from genomic DNA by means of the immunoSEQ Assay, a bias-controlled multiplex PCR. The published analysis was carried out like this. The number of nucleated cells in each sample was estimated by amplification of reference gene primers within the assay. To quantify the absolute abundance of each unique TCRbeta CDR3 rearrangement, sequence reads were collapsed and filtered. For each sample, productive Simpson clonality was calculated by taking the square root of Simpson's diversity index across productive rearrangements. TCRdb provides this immuneACCESS table in a form limited to in-frame rearrangements. Some clones are lacking; in checked studies, under half of them reflect an unresolved V gene, and why the rest are absent is not known. V and J calls and clone size are given by that table; D and trimming were obtained from the DNA. The sample profile shows almost 200,000 clones; about 82% of them were found once. Around 0.93% of the sample comes from the top ten.

At the junction V is shortened by 2 bases and J by 0 bases, with 12 bases in between. The CDR3 runs 16 amino acids, cysteine and phenylalanine included. Only CDR3 DNA remains: 48 bases, in frame from the first base. The germline V gene sets CDR1 to SGHTA and CDR2 to FQGNSA. The clonotype originates from a man aged 55-75 years with COVID-19, enrolled during active disease. The source material was peripheral blood. The chain employs TRBV7-2 and TRBJ2-3; no D segment can be confidently identified. The DNA is TGTGCCAGCAGCTTACGTCCCATGACTAGCACAGATACGCAGTATTTT. Its protein is CASSLRPMTSTDTQYF.